These T cell receptor beta chains were read from a single sample in a study of low-dose radiotherapy and immunotherapy resistance in tumors. TCRdb re-called the reads through MiXCR, storing one row per CDR3 protein. This sample has around 33,000 distinct CDR3 sequences; approximately 54% occur once, and the top ten carry 4.5% to 7%. Sequenced material: PBMCs, taken after low-dose radiotherapy plus immunotherapy. These receptors were taken from a male donor with gallbladder cancer. The CDR3 runs from the conserved cysteine through the conserved F or W. The order of the fields is D gene, J gene, clone size, V gene, CDR3 DNA, CDR3 protein. The D gene is left open where the match is weak. Expanded clones are given a class, and other clones once, few, many or no size at all.

. | TRBJ2-3 | many | TRBV29-1 | TGCAGCGTTGAGAAGGGCACAGATACGCAGTATTTT | CSVEKGTDTQYF
. | TRBJ2-7 | . | TRBV10-3 | TGTGCCATCAGTGAGTCGGGGGGACGGAACTACGAGCAGTACTTC | CAISESGGRNYEQYF
. | TRBJ1-3 | . | TRBV30 | TGTGCCTACTCATCTGGAAACACCATATATTTT | CAYSSGNTIYF
TRBD1 | TRBJ2-1 | . | TRBV20-1 | TGCAGTGCTAGAAAGCCCGGGACAGGGGTTAATGAGCAGTTCTTC | CSARKPGTGVNEQFF
. | TRBJ1-1 | many | TRBV4-1 | TGCGCCAGCAGCCAAGGGGGGGGGGGACCTGAAGCTTTCTTT | CASSQGGGGPEAFF
. | TRBJ1-1 | . | TRBV5-5 | TGTGCCAGCAGCTTTGATTGGGGCTTGATGACGGAAGCTTTCTTT | CASSFDWGLMTEAFF
. | TRBJ2-7 | . | TRBV5-1 | TGCGCCAGCAGCTTGGTGGCGGCGGGGAAGCAGTACTTC | CASSLVAAGKQYF
. | TRBJ2-3 | many | TRBV5-1 | TGCGCCAGCAGCTTGGAGGTCGCGGGGGCTACCGATACGCAGTATTTT | CASSLEVAGATDTQYF
. | TRBJ2-5 | medium-sized | TRBV6-6 | TGTGCCAGCAGTTGGGGAGTAAGGCGGAGGTCAGAGACCCAGTACTTC | CASSWGVRRRSETQYF
. | TRBJ2-3 | few | TRBV12-3/TRBV12-4 | TGTGCCAGCAGTTCTGCGGGGAGCACAGATACGCAGTATTTT | CASSSAGSTDTQYF